These T cell receptor beta chains were read from a single sample in a study of cytomegalovirus exposure and HLA in healthy donors. The method was immunoSEQ multiplex PCR; TCRdb's version includes in-frame clones alone and lacks a portion of them. The table lists about 160,000 clones, 70% to 85% of them singletons. Sequencing used PBMCs. The receptors were sampled from a man aged 40-55 years in good health and CMV-seronegative. CDR3s leave out the opening cysteine and the closing phenylalanine or tryptophan.

TRBV29-1	TRBJ2-1	SVEPPGSYNEQF
TRBV29-1	TRBJ2-7	SAYGGQGDEYEQY
TRBV18	TRBJ2-5	ASSPGLAVQETQY
TRBV9	TRBJ1-5	ASSAGGKGDQPQH
TRBV28	TRBJ2-1	ASSSSGDLYNEQF
TRBV15	TRBJ1-4	ATSRGRPSGNEKLF
TRBV19	TRBJ1-2	ASSITGGGYT
TRBV6-1	TRBJ2-7	ASRSQGAAYEQY
TRBV7-8	TRBJ2-7	ASSLVFGGRSYEQY
TRBV7-9	TRBJ2-7	ASSSTDGPFYEQY
TRBV2	TRBJ2-7	ASSVISGGGSEQY
TRBV7-2	TRBJ2-7	ASSLRLGQAYEQY
TRBV7-9	TRBJ2-5	ASSLFGETQY
TRBV6-1	TRBJ2-1	ASSYGLAGNNEQF
TRBV19	TRBJ2-3	ASREGQSFTDTQY
TRBV27	TRBJ1-1	ASSSNRDAPAF
TRBV4-2	TRBJ1-5	ASSQVDRGAQPQH
TRBV28	TRBJ1-2	ASSRGGSGYGYT
TRBV4-3	TRBJ1-2	ASVGANYGYT
TRBV28	TRBJ1-5	ATETGGGNQPQH
TRBV11-2	TRBJ2-5	ASSLTATGSQETQY
TRBV11-2	TRBJ1-2	ASSLTAANYGYT
TRBV28	TRBJ2-7	ASSLYRYEQY
TRBV2	TRBJ2-7	ASSEWTALGTYEQY
TRBV2	TRBJ1-1	ALLGGVTEAF
TRBV9	TRBJ2-1	ASSATLSSYNEQF
TRBV27	TRBJ1-2	ASSGGLNYGYT
TRBV25-1	TRBJ1-5	ASSEGGQPQH
TRBV6-1	TRBJ2-6	ASSDRQTGANVLT